This T cell receptor (beta chain) was sequenced for a study of esophageal squamous cell carcinoma under preoperative chemotherapy. As for time point: after preoperative PTX-NDP chemotherapy. Before surgery, patients were given preoperative paclitaxel-nedaplatin chemotherapy. Via MiXCR, TCRdb re-called the PCR reads, giving one row per CDR3 protein. The profile shows 9,500 to 12,000 distinct CDR3 sequences, over 55% of them singletons. Points on this clonotype: Its antigen is unidentified. An end of the junction does not agree with germline; a read error may underlie this.

Points from the study as a whole: Peripheral T cells showed a significant TCR diversity increase after chemotherapy, unlike tumor-infiltrating lymphocytes.

The clonotype originates from a human donor with esophageal squamous cell carcinoma. The donor label of this sample is uncertain. This sample was gathered from a patient given preoperative chemotherapy.

CDR3 residues: CARGPGDRDPETQYF. CDR3 nucleotides: TGTGCCAGGGGCCCCGGGGACAGAGACCCAGAGACGCAGTATTTC. This chain connects TRBV7-9 to TRBJ2-3; 7 nucleotides align to TRBD1. CDR3 length equals 15 residues. Germline V lookup: CDR1 SEHNR, CDR2 FQNEAQ (reference sequence).